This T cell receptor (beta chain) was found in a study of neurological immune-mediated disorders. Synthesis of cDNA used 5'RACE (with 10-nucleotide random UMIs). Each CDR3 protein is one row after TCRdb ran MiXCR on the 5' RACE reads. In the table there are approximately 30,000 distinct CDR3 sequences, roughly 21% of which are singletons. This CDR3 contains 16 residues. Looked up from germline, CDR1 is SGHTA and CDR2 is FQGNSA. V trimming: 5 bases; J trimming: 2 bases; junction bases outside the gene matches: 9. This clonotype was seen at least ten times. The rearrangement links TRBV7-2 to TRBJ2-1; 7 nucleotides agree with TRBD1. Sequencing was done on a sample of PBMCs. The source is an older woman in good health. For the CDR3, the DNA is TGTGCCAGCAGCCCTCGGGACAGAACCACCTACAATGAGCAGTTCTTC. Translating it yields CASSPRDRTTYNEQFF.